The entry that follows covers one TCR beta chain sequence. Its antigen is currently unknown. This sample stems from a study of CD8+ T cells in alopecia areata. Study context: Treated patients took oral tofacitinib at 5 to 10 mg twice daily.

RNA extraction was followed by reverse transcription into cDNA, which acted as the sequencing template. Repertoires were generated with immunoSEQ multiplex PCR, while TCRdb's copy carries only in-frame clones and drops some. Among approximately 180,000 clones listed, 63% were seen once. Regarding the study as a whole: Scalp sequencing captures resident alphabeta T cells of normal skin too. It was less clear whether patients shared TCRs than it was in mice, possibly because of HLA.

The V end lost 1 base, the J end lost 2 bases, and 5 bases lay between the germline ends. CDR3 length: 13 residues. Germline values: CDR1 MNHNS, CDR2 SASEGT. The chain is built from TRBV6-1 and TRBJ1-2; D may be TRBD1 (5 bases). Material: CD4+ T cells sorted from blood, obtained at week 0. This clonotype was sampled from a human donor with alopecia areata. The CDR3 nucleotides are TGTGCCAGCAGTGAAGGGGACAACTATGGCTACACCTTC. It translates to CASSEGDNYGYTF.